Shown below are 27 T cell receptor beta chains from a single sample sequenced in a study of OX40 agonist ivuxolimab in advanced cancers. The data were produced by immunoSEQ multiplex PCR, yet TCRdb's version contains in-frame clones alone and is incomplete. The sample contains some 46,000 clones, about 95% of which appear only once. This sample comprised CD4+ or CD8+ T cells sorted from blood, obtained in a trial of the OX40 agonist ivuxolimab. The receptors were gathered from an adult with an advanced solid tumor such as melanoma, head and neck, liver or kidney cancer.

This clone appeared a few times. The J gene is TRBJ2-1, the V gene TRBV9, with D maybe TRBD2 (6 bases). The V and J ends lost 3 bases and 5 bases respectively, with 15 bases between them. CDR1 and CDR2 from the germline V gene are SGDLS and YYNGEE. The length of the CDR3 is 15 residues. CDR3 amino acids: CASSATSGVHNEQFF. Written as DNA, the CDR3 is TGTGCCAGCAGCGCCACCTCGGGAGTGCACAATGAGCAGTTCTTC.

The chain employs TRBV4-3 and TRBJ1-4, with no clear D. CDR1 LGHNA and CDR2 YSLEER come from the germline V gene. The CDR3 totals 15 residues. The V gene lost 2 bases and the J gene lost 4 bases, with 11 bases spanning the gap. CDR3 sequence reads: CASSQRREGNEKLFF. CDR3 bases: TGCGCCAGCAGCCAAAGACGGGAAGGTAATGAAAAACTGTTTTTT.

V gene TRBV15 combines with J gene TRBJ1-2; 8 bases are shared with TRBD1. The CDR3 spans 19 residues. V gave up 0 bases and J gave up 4 bases; unmatched junction bases: 16. Germline V lookup: CDR1 LNHNV, CDR2 YYDKDF (reference sequence). For the CDR3, the DNA is TGTGCCACCAGCAGAGATCCAGGGGGCGGAATCCCCGGGCGCTATGGCTACACCTTC. This translates into CATSRDPGGGIPGRYGYTF. Variable domain in full (rest from reference TRBV15 and TRBJ1-2): DAMVIQNPRYQVTQFGKPVTLSCSQTLNHNVMYWYQQKSSQAPKLLFHYYDKDFNNEADTPDNFQSRRPNTSFCFLDIRSPGLGDTAMYLCATSRDPGGGIPGRYGYTFGSGTRLTVV.

This chain links TRBV11-3 with TRBJ2-1; D unresolved. V lost 3 bases, J lost 10 bases, and 19 bases lay in between. Germline assignment: CDR1 SGHNT and CDR2 YENEEA. The CDR3 totals 15 residues. This CDR3 is CASSLGTTTPREQFF. CDR3 DNA: TGTGCCAGCAGCTTGGGCACAACCACTCCAAGGGAGCAGTTCTTC.

V is TRBV7-9 and J is TRBJ2-5; D unclear. CDR3 length: 14 amino acids. Trimming took off 6 bases at V and 2 bases at J, with 13 bases between the two ends. CDR1 and CDR2 (germline): SEHNR, FQNEAQ (reference sequence). The CDR3 nucleotides are TGTGCCAGCAGTTTTATTGACAAGCAAGAGACCCAGTACTTC. It yields the protein CASSFIDKQETQYF.

The chain couples TRBV6-5 to TRBJ2-5; tentatively, D is TRBD2 (5 bases). CDR1 and CDR2 from the germline V gene are MNHEY and SVGAGI. Trimming removed 0 bases from V and 5 bases from J, with 16 bases in between. This CDR3 spans 16 amino acids. CDR3 DNA sequence: TGTGCCAGCAGTTACTCGTGGGCTAGCATCGAGGAGACCCAGTACTTC. This encodes CASSYSWASIEETQYF.

The rearrangement uses TRBV9 and TRBJ2-7; D uncertain. Germline V gene sequence: CDR1 SGDLS, CDR2 YYNGEE. Trimming stripped 3 bases from V and 2 bases from J, with 9 bases between. CDR3 length: 13 residues. This CDR3 is CASSAPRAYEQYF. As DNA, the CDR3 is TGTGCCAGCAGCGCTCCTCGGGCCTACGAGCAGTACTTC.

The chain couples TRBV27 to TRBJ2-5; 8 positions agree with TRBD2. CDR1 and CDR2 (germline): MNHEY, SMNVEV (reference sequence). The CDR3 runs 14 residues. V shed 4 bases, J shed 4 bases, and the junction held 5 bases outside the gene matches. CDR3 sequence: CASSWGLGTETQYF. The CDR3 nucleotides read TGTGCCAGCAGTTGGGGACTAGGGACAGAGACCCAGTACTTC.

The V call is TRBV7-2, the J call TRBJ1-1; maybe TRBD1 (6 bases). The CDR3 is 14 amino acids. Trimming removed 3 bases from V and 8 bases from J, with 16 bases in between. Per germline, CDR1 SGHTA and CDR2 FQGNSA. CDR3 protein: CASSLGGHSQEAFF. CDR3 coding DNA: TGTGCCAGCAGCTTGGGGGGACACTCCCAAGAAGCTTTCTTT. The variable domain in full, completed from reference TRBV7-2 and TRBJ1-1, reads GAGVSQSPSNKVTEKGKDVELRCDPISGHTALYWYRQSLGQGLEFLIYFQGNSAPDKSGLPSDRFSAERTGGSVSTLTIQRTQQEDSAVYLCASSLGGHSQEAFFGQGTRLTVV.

The CDR3 spells CASSAEGTGTPPYGYTF. CDR3 coding DNA: TGTGCCAGCAGCGCCGAGGGGACAGGCACCCCCCCCTATGGCTACACCTTC. The chain links TRBV9 to TRBJ1-2; 8 bases match TRBD1. The germline V gene has CDR1 SGDLS and CDR2 YYNGEE. The CDR3 has 17 residues. With V trimmed by 3 bases and J by 4 bases, 14 bases remained unmatched. Variable domain in full (rest from reference TRBV9 and TRBJ1-2): DSGVTQTPKHLITATGQRVTLRCSPRSGDLSVYWYQQSLDQGLQFLIQYYNGEERAKGNILERFSAQQFPDLHSELNLSSLELGDSALYFCASSAEGTGTPPYGYTFGSGTRLTVV.

The chain recombines TRBV11-3 with TRBJ2-1, with a weak D call TRBD2 (6 bases). This CDR3 has 20 residues. Germline CDR1 and CDR2: SGHNT and YENEEA. Between the trimmed V and J ends, which lost 1 base and 5 bases, there was a span of 27 bases. As DNA, the CDR3 is TGTGCCAGCAGCTTAGCGGGGCTAGTGGCGGGACGCCCAAGACACAATGAGCAGTTCTTC. The encoded protein is CASSLAGLVAGRPRHNEQFF.

A single count supports this clone. The DNA for the CDR3 is TGTGCCAGCAGTTATTCGGAGGGAATGGAAACCACAGATACGCAGTATTTT. This gives the protein CASSYSEGMETTDTQYF. V and J are TRBV6-9 and TRBJ2-3, with D possibly matching TRBD2 (6 bases). Trimming shortened V by 0 bases and J by 2 bases, and 15 bases separated the two germline ends. Germline CDR1 is MNHGY and CDR2 is SVAAGI. This CDR3 has 17 amino acids.

The chain carries TRBV30 and TRBJ2-7; TRBD2 matches at 7 bases. The CDR3 spans 14 residues. V lost 7 bases to trimming and J lost 0 bases; unmatched junction nucleotides: 9. Germline V gene lookup returns CDR1 GTSNPN and CDR2 SVGIG (reference sequence). CDR3 DNA: TGTGCCTACCTGCTCCGGGACTACTCCTACGAGCAGTACTTC. Amino acids: CAYLLRDYSYEQYF.

This chain connects TRBV7-8 to TRBJ2-3; D is possibly TRBD2 (5 bases). Germline V gene lookup returns CDR1 SGHVS and CDR2 FQNEAQ. This CDR3 is 20 amino acids long. Trimming left V 1 base short and J 2 bases short, with 25 bases between. CDR3 bases: TGTGCCAGCAGCTTAGTCCCCCCCCTGGCTAGCCCAATACACACAGATACGCAGTATTTT. It is translated as CASSLVPPLASPIHTDTQYF.

This rearrangement joins TRBV2 to TRBJ2-5; D perhaps matches TRBD1 (6 bases). V lost 6 bases to trimming and J lost 3 bases, with 11 bases between them. This CDR3 comprises 13 residues. Germline-derived CDR1 and CDR2 are SNHLY and FYNNEI. CDR3 residues: CASRDRNEETQYF. The CDR3 DNA follows: TGTGCCAGCAGGGACAGAAATGAAGAGACCCAGTACTTC.

The chain joins TRBV19 to TRBJ2-2, with 8 bases matching TRBD1. Germline V lookup: CDR1 LNHDA, CDR2 SQIVND (reference sequence). V lost 6 bases, J lost 6 bases, and 6 bases stayed unmatched. The CDR3 has 14 residues. The CDR3 region is CASRDRVSAGELFF. In nucleotides, the CDR3 is TGTGCCAGTAGGGACAGGGTCTCAGCCGGGGAGCTGTTTTTT.

This chain connects TRBV7-9 to TRBJ1-1, with D perhaps TRBD1 (5 bases). V lost 5 bases and J lost 1, with 8 bases in between. The CDR3 is made up of 13 amino acids. Germline V gene sequence: CDR1 SEHNR, CDR2 FQNEAQ (reference sequence). CDR3 in amino acids: CASSGQGNTEAFF. The CDR3, as DNA: TGTGCCAGCAGCGGTCAGGGGAACACTGAAGCTTTCTTT.

This chain joins TRBV7-9 and TRBJ2-7; 12 bases are a match to TRBD1. This CDR3 is built from 12 residues. Germline V gene data show CDR1 as SEHNR and CDR2 as FQNEAQ (reference sequence). The ends lost 5 bases at V and 11 bases at J; junction bases unmatched: 4. For the CDR3, the DNA is TGTGCCAGCAGCAGGGACAGGGGGCTGGAGTACTTC. This translates into CASSRDRGLEYF.

This clone was found a few times. This chain uses TRBV7-9 with TRBJ2-7; D not certain. CDR3 size: 12 residues. Trimming took 1 base from V and 2 from J, leaving 3 bases between them. The germline V gene has CDR1 SEHNR and CDR2 FQNEAQ (reference sequence). The CDR3 loop reads CASSLGAYEQYF. CDR3 coding DNA: TGTGCCAGCAGCTTAGGGGCCTACGAGCAGTACTTC.

The rearrangement joins TRBV4-3 to TRBJ2-1, with 8 bases fitting TRBD1. Germline V gives CDR1 LGHNA, CDR2 YSLEER. The V segment lost 1 base and the J segment 7 bases; nucleotides outside the gene matches: 9. The CDR3 totals 16 residues. The CDR3 sequence is CASSQGTTGAMNEQFF. In DNA form, the CDR3 reads TGCGCCAGCAGCCAAGGTACGACAGGGGCAATGAATGAGCAGTTCTTC.

This chain joins TRBV4-1 and TRBJ2-7, with D unclear. The CDR3 is made up of 13 amino acids. V lost 2 bases to trimming and J lost 2 bases, with 7 bases between them. Germline CDR1 MGHRA, CDR2 YSYEKL. The CDR3 nucleotides are TGCGCCAGCAGCCAAACGGCAGCCTACGAGCAGTACTTC. It translates to CASSQTAAYEQYF.

The J gene is TRBJ1-2, the V gene TRBV30; D perhaps matches TRBD1 (6 bases). CDR1 is GTSNPN and CDR2 is SVGIG in the germline V gene (reference sequence). V was shortened by 7 bases and J by 7 bases, with 22 bases between the two germline ends. CDR3 length equals 14 residues. The CDR3 loop is CALREQGGLAGYTF. CDR3 bases: TGTGCCTTAAGGGAACAGGGTGGTCTGGCTGGCTACACCTTC.

The rearrangement links TRBV7-9 to TRBJ2-3, with a weak D call TRBD2 (7 bases). The V gene lost 5 bases and the J gene lost 0 bases, with 15 bases spanning the gap. Germline CDR1 is SEHNR and CDR2 is FQNEAQ (reference sequence). The CDR3 has 16 residues. CDR3 in DNA: TGTGCCAGCAGCCCAAGGGGGGGGCCTAGCACAGATACGCAGTATTTT. It specifies CASSPRGGPSTDTQYF.

This clone is classed as medium-sized. J is TRBJ1-2 and V is TRBV6-5, with 10 nucleotides matching TRBD1. In germline, CDR1 is MNHEY, CDR2 SVGAGI. The CDR3 length is 15 residues. V was clipped by 4 bases and J by 2 bases; unmatched bases: 4. CDR3 residues: CASSFSGQGNYGYTF. As DNA, the CDR3 is TGTGCCAGCAGTTTCTCGGGACAGGGGAACTATGGCTACACCTTC.

In nucleotides, the CDR3 is TGTGCCAGTACTTTACAGGGGGCAGGCACTGAAGCTTTCTTT. As protein: CASTLQGAGTEAFF. The rearrangement joins TRBV19 to TRBJ1-1, with 9 bases matching TRBD1. The CDR3 contains 14 residues. CDR1 is LNHDA, CDR2 SQIVND, per germline (reference sequence). V lost 7 bases to trimming and J lost 4 bases; unmatched junction nucleotides: 7.

The rearrangement joins TRBV7-9 to TRBJ2-7, with a possible D match to TRBD1 (5 bases). The CDR3 length is 11 residues. V was trimmed by 8 bases and J by 5 bases, leaving 10 bases between them. Germline V gene lookup returns CDR1 SEHNR and CDR2 FQNEAQ (reference sequence). The CDR3 DNA is TGTGCCAGCGGTCGGACAAACGAGCAGTACTTC. Residues: CASGRTNEQYF.

This chain joins TRBV5-1 and TRBJ1-1; 7 nucleotides align to TRBD1. CDR1 and CDR2 (germline): SGHRS, YFSETQ. The J segment lost 11 bases and the V segment lost 4 bases, leaving 14 bases of the junction unmatched. The CDR3 contains 14 residues. The CDR3 sequence is CASSTTGLGGAAFF. The DNA of the CDR3 is TGCGCCAGCAGCACGACAGGGCTCGGAGGGGCGGCTTTCTTT. The full variable domain, in which reference TRBV5-1 and TRBJ1-1 provide the parts outside the CDR3, is KAGVTQTPRYLIKTRGQQVTLSCSPISGHRSVSWYQQTPGQGLQFLFEYFSETQRNKGNFPGRFSGRQFSNSRSEMNVSTLELGDSALYLCASSTTGLGGAAFFGQGTRLTVV.